These 29 T cell receptor beta chains originate from one sample sequenced in a study of cytomegalovirus exposure and HLA in healthy donors. PCR used 60 Vbeta primers and 13 Jbeta primers. Libraries were prepared by immunoSEQ multiplex PCR; TCRdb keeps only in-frame clonotypes and omits some of them. Of more than 95,000 clones in the sample, less than 80% were seen once. The sample consisted of PBMCs. All receptors derive from a woman aged 50 to 65 in good health and CMV-seropositive.

V is TRBV19 and J is TRBJ1-5; D is perhaps TRBD1 (5 bases). Germline values: CDR1 LNHDA, CDR2 SQIVND (reference sequence). CDR3 length equals 20 residues. Trimming left V 0 bases short and J 2 bases short, with 23 bases between. Written as DNA, the CDR3 is TGTGCCAGTAGTATAGATCCCCAGGGAAACTTCTTTAGGCGCAATCAGCCCCAGCATTTT. It encodes CASSIDPQGNFFRRNQPQHF.

The V gene is TRBV27, the J gene TRBJ2-7; TRBD2 matches 12 bases. From germline, CDR1 is MNHEY and CDR2 SMNVEV (reference sequence). The CDR3 has 15 amino acids. V lost 6 bases, J lost 5 bases, and 8 bases stayed unmatched. The CDR3 nucleotides read TGTGCCAGCAGGAAAGGACTAGCGGGGATCCACGAGCAGTACTTC. This gives the protein CASRKGLAGIHEQYF.

With regard to this clone: Other DNA sequences in the sample encode the same CDR3. The rearrangement links TRBV7-2 to TRBJ2-7, with 7 bases aligning to TRBD2. V shed 0 bases, J shed 2 bases, and the junction held 1 base outside the gene matches. Germline-derived CDR1 and CDR2 are SGHTA and FQGNSA. The CDR3 runs 14 residues. The CDR3 is CASSLASGTYEQYF. Here the CDR3 DNA reads TGTGCCAGCAGCTTAGCGAGCGGGACCTACGAGCAGTACTTC. The entire variable domain, with the rest obtained from reference TRBV7-2 and TRBJ2-7, is as follows: GAGVSQSPSNKVTEKGKDVELRCDPISGHTALYWYRQSLGQGLEFLIYFQGNSAPDKSGLPSDRFSAERTGGSVSTLTIQRTQQEDSAVYLCASSLASGTYEQYFGPGTRLTVT.

This rearrangement joins TRBV28 to TRBJ2-1; D unresolved. This CDR3 spans 12 amino acids. Deletions cut 5 bases from V and 9 bases from J, with 11 bases between. CDR1 MDHEN and CDR2 SYDVKM come from the germline V gene. CDR3 in DNA: TGTGCCAGCAGTATACAAAGTCTTGAGCAGTTCTTC. Residues: CASSIQSLEQFF. Filled out from reference TRBV28 and TRBJ2-1, the complete variable domain reads DVKVTQSSRYLVKRTGEKVFLECVQDMDHENMFWYRQDPGLGLRLIYFSYDVKMKEKGDIPEGYSVSREKKERFSLILESASTNQTSMYLCASSIQSLEQFFGPGTRLTVL.

This clone was found once. The rearrangement uses TRBV5-1 and TRBJ1-6; D is undetermined. The germline gives CDR1 SGHRS, CDR2 YFSETQ. V was trimmed by 0 bases and J by 6 bases, leaving 7 bases between them. CDR3 length: 14 residues. The CDR3 reads CASSLVAVNSPLHF. The CDR3 DNA sequence: TGCGCCAGCAGCTTGGTAGCAGTTAATTCACCCCTCCACTTT.

The chain uses TRBV12-2 and TRBJ1-5; the D call in the table, TRBD1, was not verified against the DNA. TRBV12-2 counts as a pseudogene. This CDR3 spans 15 amino acids. Here the CDR3 reads CASRLGDRGNQPQHF. Written as DNA, the CDR3 is TGTGCAAGTCGCTTAGGGGACAGGGGCAATCAGCCCCAGCATTTT.

The chain links TRBV7-2 to TRBJ2-7; maybe TRBD1 (6 bases). CDR3 length: 13 residues. Trimming removed 0 bases from V and 7 bases from J, with 10 bases in between. Looked up from germline, CDR1 is SGHTA and CDR2 is FQGNSA. CDR3 DNA sequence: TGTGCCAGCAGCTTAGCTGGGGGCCAGGAGCAGTACTTC. Translating gives CASSLAGGQEQYF.

The chain recombines TRBV6-4 with TRBJ2-7, with a tentative D call TRBD2 (6 bases). The V gene lost 4 bases and the J gene lost 4 bases, with 11 bases spanning the gap. The CDR3 has 13 residues. Germline assignment: CDR1 MRHNA and CDR2 SNTAGT. The CDR3 sequence: CASSVEGGYEQYF. CDR3 coding DNA: TGTGCCAGCAGTGTTGAGGGAGGATACGAGCAGTACTTC.

A few counts support this clone. V usage is TRBV4-3 and J usage is TRBJ1-4; possible D gene TRBD1, 5 bases. Trimming stripped 0 bases from V and 5 bases from J, with 16 bases between. Germline V CDR1 and CDR2: LGHNA, YSLEER. This CDR3 has 17 residues. The CDR3 loop reads CASSQDTFDRINEKLFF. CDR3 bases: TGCGCCAGCAGCCAAGATACTTTCGACAGAATAAATGAAAAACTGTTTTTT.

This clone was found a few times. This chain joins TRBV5-6 and TRBJ1-2; tentatively, D is TRBD1 (5 bases). Germline V CDR1 and CDR2: SGHDT, YYEEEE. The CDR3 is 15 amino acids. The V end lost 5 bases, the J end lost 3 bases, and 17 bases lay between the germline ends. The CDR3 coding sequence is TGTGCCAGCAGTCCAAGGACACTTAGGGACTATGGCTACACCTTC. Encoded protein: CASSPRTLRDYGYTF.

On this clone itself: One end of the junction fails to match germline, which may point to a read error. The chain combines TRBV5-5 with TRBJ1-2; TRBD1 matches at 7 bases. From germline, CDR1 is SGHKS and CDR2 YYEKEE (reference sequence). The CDR3 is 14 residues long. CDR3 in DNA: TGTGCCAGCAGCTTGGAGGGGGCTGAACCTTCTTTAGCCTTC. Protein product: CASSLEGAEPSLAF.

The V call is TRBV6-1, the J call TRBJ2-5; a weak D match, TRBD1 (7 bases). Per germline, CDR1 MNHNS and CDR2 SASEGT. The CDR3 loop spans 12 amino acids. The V gene lost 6 bases and the J gene lost 4 bases, with 9 bases spanning the gap. The CDR3 DNA reads as TGTGCCAGCAGCCAGGGGGGAGAGACCCAGTACTTC. Translation gives CASSQGGETQYF.

The gene calls are TRBV9 and TRBJ1-1, with no clear D. CDR1 and CDR2 from the germline V gene are SGDLS and YYNGEE. The CDR3 spans 13 residues. Trimming removed 1 base from V and 1 base from J, with 5 bases in between. The CDR3 here is CASSVIKNTEAFF. The CDR3 DNA follows: TGTGCCAGCAGCGTAATAAAGAACACTGAAGCTTTCTTT. Combining the CDR3 with reference TRBV9 and TRBJ1-1 gives the whole variable domain DSGVTQTPKHLITATGQRVTLRCSPRSGDLSVYWYQQSLDQGLQFLIQYYNGEERAKGNILERFSAQQFPDLHSELNLSSLELGDSALYFCASSVIKNTEAFFGQGTRLTVV.

This clone appeared a single time. The chain uses TRBV15 and TRBJ1-5; D gene ambiguous. The ends were cut back, 5 bases at V and 10 bases at J, with 15 bases in the middle. The CDR3 is 13 amino acids. Germline CDR1 is LNHNV and CDR2 is YYDKDF (reference sequence). In nucleotides, the CDR3 is TGTGCCACCAGCTCCCTTGTTTTGGGCCCCCAGCATTTT. Protein product: CATSSLVLGPQHF.

The CDR3 DNA is TGTGCCAGCAGTGAAGCCCCTCCCCGTGGCACAGATACGCAGTATTTT. Its protein product is CASSEAPPRGTDTQYF. This chain links TRBV2 with TRBJ2-3; D not resolved. CDR1 and CDR2 from the germline V gene are SNHLY and FYNNEI. The CDR3 loop spans 16 amino acids. The V and J ends lost 0 bases and 1 base respectively, with 11 bases between them.

This clone appeared a few times. The chain carries TRBV28 and TRBJ1-5; D ambiguous. The CDR3 spans 14 residues. Trimming removed 7 bases at V and 7 bases at J, with 17 bases between. In germline, CDR1 is MDHEN, CDR2 SYDVKM. Here the CDR3 DNA reads TGTGCCAGCACAAAACAGTTTCCCCAGCAGCCCCAGCATTTT. This codes for CASTKQFPQQPQHF.

The chain carries TRBV7-2 and TRBJ2-7, with D perhaps matching TRBD1 (5 bases). The CDR3 is made up of 16 amino acids. V dropped 1 base and J dropped 3 bases, with 16 bases sitting between them. Germline CDR1 reads SGHTA; CDR2 reads FQGNSA. CDR3 amino acids: CASSLGWTKEVYEQYF. The CDR3 DNA sequence: TGTGCCAGCAGCTTAGGGTGGACAAAAGAAGTCTACGAGCAGTACTTC.

This clone has just a few counts. The chain employs TRBV7-8 and TRBJ2-7; the match to TRBD2 covers 14 bases. Germline CDR1 and CDR2: SGHVS and FQNEAQ. The CDR3 is made up of 16 amino acids. V lost 4 bases, J lost 11 bases, and 13 bases stayed unmatched. CDR3 amino acids: CASSSHRLAGGPTEYF. CDR3 DNA: TGTGCCAGCAGCTCCCATCGACTAGCGGGAGGGCCCACGGAGTACTTC.

A few counts support this clone. V is TRBV7-2 and J is TRBJ1-4; possible D gene TRBD1, 6 bases. Germline values: CDR1 SGHTA, CDR2 FQGNSA. The ends were cut back, 1 base at V and 12 bases at J, with 15 bases in the middle. The CDR3 length is 14 residues. The CDR3 reads CASSLGGGRWELFF. CDR3 coding DNA: TGTGCCAGCAGCTTAGGGGGGGGGCGCTGGGAACTGTTTTTT.

The chain employs TRBV4-1 and TRBJ2-7, with D possibly matching TRBD1 (6 bases). Germline CDR1 is MGHRA and CDR2 is YSYEKL. Trimming took 9 bases from V and 3 from J, leaving 15 bases between them. The CDR3 runs 13 residues. CDR3 sequence reads: CASAGAPLYEQYF. In DNA form, the CDR3 reads TGCGCCAGTGCAGGGGCACCACTCTACGAGCAGTACTTC.

J is TRBJ1-6 and V is TRBV2; 8 bases are a match to TRBD1. Germline V gives CDR1 SNHLY, CDR2 FYNNEI. Trimming removed 0 bases from V and 3 bases from J; junction bases left unmatched: 4. The CDR3 loop spans 17 amino acids. CDR3 protein: CASSEAQGAIYNSPLHF. The CDR3 DNA is TGTGCCAGCAGTGAAGCCCAGGGGGCGATCTATAATTCACCCCTCCACTTT.

The chain links TRBV29-1 to TRBJ2-7, with D perhaps matching TRBD1 (5 bases). V lost 0 bases, J lost 2 bases, and 14 bases lay in between. From germline, CDR1 is SQVTM and CDR2 ANQGSEA. The CDR3 is 15 amino acids. This chain's CDR3 is CSVEDPQGRPYEQYF. CDR3 nucleotide sequence: TGCAGCGTTGAAGATCCTCAGGGTCGACCCTACGAGCAGTACTTC.

The chain is built from TRBV2 and TRBJ2-1, with D perhaps TRBD1 (6 bases). The CDR3 spans 15 residues. In germline, CDR1 is SNHLY, CDR2 FYNNEI. Trimming left V 3 bases short and J 3 bases short, with 12 bases between. Here the CDR3 reads CASSDSQGNYNEQFF. The CDR3 DNA is TGTGCCAGCAGTGATTCGCAGGGGAACTACAATGAGCAGTTCTTC. The whole variable domain, filled in from reference TRBV2 and TRBJ2-1, reads EPEVTQTPSHQVTQMGQEVILRCVPISNHLYFYWYRQILGQKVEFLVSFYNNEISEKSEIFDDQFSVERPDGSNFTLKIRSTKLEDSAMYFCASSDSQGNYNEQFFGPGTRLTVL.

V usage is TRBV25-1 and J usage is TRBJ2-1; D call uncertain. Germline-derived CDR1 and CDR2 are MGHDK and SYGVNS. The CDR3 is made up of 13 amino acids. Trimming cost V 3 bases and J 9 bases, with 12 bases left between them. Here the CDR3 DNA reads TGTGCCAGCAGTGAGCAGGTTAACGGTGAGCAGTTCTTC. Protein product: CASSEQVNGEQFF.

The chain carries TRBV2 and TRBJ1-1; possibly TRBD1 for D (5 bases). With 2 bases removed from V and 1 base from J, the gap between germline ends came to 17 bases. Germline V lookup: CDR1 SNHLY, CDR2 FYNNEI. This CDR3 has 17 amino acids. The CDR3 sequence is CASSEFGTGPQNTEAFF. CDR3 nucleotides: TGTGCCAGCAGTGAATTTGGAACAGGACCACAGAACACTGAAGCTTTCTTT. The entire variable domain, with the rest obtained from reference TRBV2 and TRBJ1-1, is as follows: EPEVTQTPSHQVTQMGQEVILRCVPISNHLYFYWYRQILGQKVEFLVSFYNNEISEKSEIFDDQFSVERPDGSNFTLKIRSTKLEDSAMYFCASSEFGTGPQNTEAFFGQGTRLTVV.

The rearrangement uses TRBV29-1 and TRBJ2-7, with a tentative D call TRBD2 (6 bases). Per germline, CDR1 SQVTM and CDR2 ANQGSEA. The V end was cut by 3 bases, the J end by 0 bases, with 12 bases between. The CDR3 extends over 14 amino acids. In DNA form, the CDR3 reads TGCAGCGTTGAGACGGGACTGCGCTCCTACGAGCAGTACTTC. This gives the protein CSVETGLRSYEQYF.

This chain connects TRBV6-1 to TRBJ1-5; the D is unclear. This CDR3 region has 14 residues. CDR1 MNHNS and CDR2 SASEGT come from the germline V gene. The V and J ends lost 10 bases and 6 bases respectively, with 19 bases between them. The CDR3 nucleotides read TGTGCCACCGAGAGGATGGTGGGAGGTCAGCCCCAGCATTTT. Translation gives CATERMVGGQPQHF.

This chain uses TRBV10-2 with TRBJ1-1; D is undetermined. Trimming pared 3 bases from V and 11 bases from J, leaving 13 bases between. Germline assignment: CDR1 WSHSY and CDR2 SAAADI. The CDR3 spans 12 residues. CDR3 loop: CASSDLSNKAFF. In DNA, the CDR3 is TGCGCCAGCAGTGACCTTTCGAACAAGGCTTTCTTT.

V and J are TRBV18 and TRBJ1-2; D not certain. CDR3 length equals 14 residues. Trimming pared 2 bases from V and 1 base from J, leaving 8 bases between. Germline CDR1 reads KGHSH; CDR2 reads LQKENI. The CDR3 DNA follows: TGTGCCAGCTCACCAAAGAGGAATAACTATGGCTACACCTTC. Encoded protein: CASSPKRNNYGYTF.